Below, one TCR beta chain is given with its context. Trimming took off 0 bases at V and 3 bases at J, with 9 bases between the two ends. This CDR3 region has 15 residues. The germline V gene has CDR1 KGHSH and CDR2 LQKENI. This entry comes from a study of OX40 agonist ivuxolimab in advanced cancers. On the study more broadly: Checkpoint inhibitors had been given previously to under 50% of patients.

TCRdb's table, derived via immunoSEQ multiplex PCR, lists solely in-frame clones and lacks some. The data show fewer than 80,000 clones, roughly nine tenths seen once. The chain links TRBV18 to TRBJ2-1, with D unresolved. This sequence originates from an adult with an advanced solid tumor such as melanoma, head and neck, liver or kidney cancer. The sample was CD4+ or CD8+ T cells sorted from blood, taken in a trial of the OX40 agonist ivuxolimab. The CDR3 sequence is CASSPPLQNYNEQFF. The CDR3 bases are TGTGCCAGCTCACCACCGCTCCAAAACTACAATGAGCAGTTCTTC.